This T cell receptor (beta chain) was identified in a study of T cell changes during pregnancy in multiple sclerosis. The data were produced by immunoSEQ multiplex PCR, yet TCRdb's version contains in-frame clones alone and is incomplete. The sample has about 59,000 clones, around nine tenths seen once. The clonotype was recovered from a female donor in good health, enrolled as a control in a pregnancy study. The sample consisted of peripheral blood, taken in the third trimester of pregnancy.

The CDR3 sequence is CASRFTSGAYNEQFF. The CDR3 coding sequence is TGTGCCAGCAGGTTCACTAGCGGGGCTTACAATGAGCAGTTCTTC. The J gene is TRBJ2-1, the V gene TRBV21-1; TRBD2 is taken as the D call from the table, unchecked against the DNA. TRBV21-1 is noted as a pseudogene. CDR3 size: 15 residues.